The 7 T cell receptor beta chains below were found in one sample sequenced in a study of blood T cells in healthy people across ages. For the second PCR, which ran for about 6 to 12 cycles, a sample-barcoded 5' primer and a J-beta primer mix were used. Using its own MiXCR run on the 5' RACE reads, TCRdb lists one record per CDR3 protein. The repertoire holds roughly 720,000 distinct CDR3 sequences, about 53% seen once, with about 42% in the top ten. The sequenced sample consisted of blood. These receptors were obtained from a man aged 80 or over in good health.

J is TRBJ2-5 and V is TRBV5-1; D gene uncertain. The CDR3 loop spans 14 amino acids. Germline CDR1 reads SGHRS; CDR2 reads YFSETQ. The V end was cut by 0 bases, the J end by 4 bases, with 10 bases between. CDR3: CASSLAVAPETQYF. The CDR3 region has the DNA TGCGCCAGCAGCTTGGCCGTAGCCCCAGAGACCCAGTACTTC.

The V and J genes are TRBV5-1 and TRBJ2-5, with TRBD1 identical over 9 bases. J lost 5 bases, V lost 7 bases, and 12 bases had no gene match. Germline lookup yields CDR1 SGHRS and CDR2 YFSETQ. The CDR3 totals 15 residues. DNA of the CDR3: TGCGCCAGCGCACCCGGGACAGGGACTACGGAGACCCAGTACTTC. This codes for CASAPGTGTTETQYF.

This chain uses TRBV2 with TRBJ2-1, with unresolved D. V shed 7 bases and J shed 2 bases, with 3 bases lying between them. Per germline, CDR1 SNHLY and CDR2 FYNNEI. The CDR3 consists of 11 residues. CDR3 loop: CASTPYNEQFF. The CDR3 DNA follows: TGTGCCAGCACTCCCTACAATGAGCAGTTCTTC.

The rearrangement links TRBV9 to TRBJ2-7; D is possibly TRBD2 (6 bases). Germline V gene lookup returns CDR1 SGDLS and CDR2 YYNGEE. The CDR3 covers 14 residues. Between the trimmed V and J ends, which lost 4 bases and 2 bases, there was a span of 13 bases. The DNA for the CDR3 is TGTGCCAGCAGCCTTTGGGGGGAGGCCTACGAGCAGTACTTC. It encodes CASSLWGEAYEQYF.

CDR3 protein: CASSHNSGTSGPPNYEQYF. The CDR3 DNA reads as TGTGCCAGCAGTCACAATTCCGGGACTAGCGGGCCTCCAAACTACGAGCAGTACTTC. J is TRBJ2-7 and V is TRBV6-7; 12 nucleotides match TRBD2. TRBV6-7 is flagged as an ORF with uncertain function. The V segment lost 5 bases and the J segment 3 bases; nucleotides outside the gene matches: 17. CDR3 size: 19 residues.

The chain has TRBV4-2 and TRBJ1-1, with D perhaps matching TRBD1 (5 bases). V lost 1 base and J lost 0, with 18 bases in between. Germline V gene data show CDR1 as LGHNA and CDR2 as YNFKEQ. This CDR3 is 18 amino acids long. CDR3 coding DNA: TGTGCCAGCAGCCAAGGGGGCGGAGGGATAATTATGAACACTGAAGCTTTCTTT. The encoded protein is CASSQGGGGIIMNTEAFF.

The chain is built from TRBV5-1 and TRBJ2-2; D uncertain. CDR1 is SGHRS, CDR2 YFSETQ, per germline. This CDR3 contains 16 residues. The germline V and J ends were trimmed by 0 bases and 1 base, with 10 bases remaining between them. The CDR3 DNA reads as TGCGCCAGCAGCTTGGCCGCGGCAGGGAACACCGGGGAGCTGTTTTTT. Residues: CASSLAAAGNTGELFF.